Below are 5 T cell receptor beta chains sequenced from a single sample in a study of blood T cell repertoires in COVID-19. The assay was immunoSEQ multiplex PCR, and TCRdb's table has in-frame clones only and misses some. The table has 100,000 to 110,000 clones, about 83% seen once. The sequenced sample consisted of peripheral blood. All receptors come from a human donor in a cohort sampled during active COVID-19.

The chain combines TRBV2 with TRBJ1-4, with no clear D. Trimming removed 3 bases from V and 5 bases from J, with 10 bases in between. Germline lookup yields CDR1 SNHLY and CDR2 FYNNEI. The CDR3 runs to 14 residues. The CDR3 is CASSDSAGNEKLFF. CDR3 coding DNA: TGTGCCAGCAGTGACTCGGCGGGGAATGAAAAACTGTTTTTT.

This chain connects TRBV19 to TRBJ1-6; D is unclear. The CDR3 totals 12 residues. Germline CDR1 reads LNHDA; CDR2 reads SQIVND (reference sequence). V was trimmed by 6 bases and J by 10 bases, leaving 10 bases between them. This CDR3 is CASSDYGSPLHF. CDR3 sequence (DNA): TGTGCCAGTAGCGACTATGGATCACCCCTCCACTTT.

This rearrangement joins TRBV19 to TRBJ1-2; D remains unclear. V lost 7 bases and J 4 bases, leaving 16 bases between the germline ends. The CDR3 length is 14 residues. Germline assignment: CDR1 LNHDA and CDR2 SQIVND (reference sequence). In DNA form, the CDR3 reads TGTGCCAGTACCCCCGCATGGCAGGTCTATGGCTACACCTTC. This encodes CASTPAWQVYGYTF. The full variable domain, in which reference TRBV19 and TRBJ1-2 provide the parts outside the CDR3, is DGGITQSPKYLFRKEGQNVTLSCEQNLNHDAMYWYRQDPGQGLRLIYYSQIVNDFQKGDIAEGYSVSREKKESFPLTVTSAQKNPTAFYLCASTPAWQVYGYTFGSGTRLTVV.

V usage is TRBV20-1 and J usage is TRBJ2-1; no definite D call. Looked up from germline, CDR1 is DFQATT and CDR2 is SNEGSKA (reference sequence). The CDR3 length is 11 residues. The V end was cut by 7 bases, the J end by 4 bases, with 8 bases between. CDR3 DNA: TGCAGTGTTGAGAGGTACAATGAGCAGTTCTTC. It yields the protein CSVERYNEQFF.

The chain is built from TRBV10-2 and TRBJ1-6; TRBD1 matches at 8 bases. V shed 0 bases, J shed 10 bases, and the junction held 8 bases outside the gene matches. Germline values: CDR1 WSHSY, CDR2 SAAADI. The CDR3 sequence is 16 residues long. CDR3 DNA: TGCGCCAGCAGTGAGTCAGGAACAGGGGGGCGGTCACCCCTCCACTTT. This gives the protein CASSESGTGGRSPLHF.